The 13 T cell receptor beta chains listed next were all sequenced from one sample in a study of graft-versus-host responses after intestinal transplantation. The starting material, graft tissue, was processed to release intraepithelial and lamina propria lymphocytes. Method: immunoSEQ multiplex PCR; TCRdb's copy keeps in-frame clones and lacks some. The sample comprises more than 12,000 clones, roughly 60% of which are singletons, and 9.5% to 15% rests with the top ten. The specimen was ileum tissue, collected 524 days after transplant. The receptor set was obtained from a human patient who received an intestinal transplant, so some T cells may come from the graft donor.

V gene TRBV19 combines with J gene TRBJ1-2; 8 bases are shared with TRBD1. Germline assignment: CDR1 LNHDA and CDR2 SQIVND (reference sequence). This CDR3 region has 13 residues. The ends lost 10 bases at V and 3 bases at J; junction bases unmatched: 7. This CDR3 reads CATSNRGYYGYTF. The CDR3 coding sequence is TGTGCCACTTCAAACAGGGGGTACTATGGCTACACCTTC.

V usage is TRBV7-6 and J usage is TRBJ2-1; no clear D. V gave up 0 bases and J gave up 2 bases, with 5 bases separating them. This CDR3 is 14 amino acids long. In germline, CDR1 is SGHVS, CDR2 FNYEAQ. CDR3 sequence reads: CASSLAGTYNEQFF. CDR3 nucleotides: TGTGCCAGCAGCTTAGCGGGCACCTACAATGAGCAGTTCTTC.

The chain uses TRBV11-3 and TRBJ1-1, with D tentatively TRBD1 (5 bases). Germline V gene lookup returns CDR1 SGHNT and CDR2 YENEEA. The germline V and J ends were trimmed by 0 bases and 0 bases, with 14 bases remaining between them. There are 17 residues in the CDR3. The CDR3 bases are TGTGCCAGCAGCTTAGAAGGGGCCCTCACCATGAACACTGAAGCTTTCTTT. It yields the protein CASSLEGALTMNTEAFF.

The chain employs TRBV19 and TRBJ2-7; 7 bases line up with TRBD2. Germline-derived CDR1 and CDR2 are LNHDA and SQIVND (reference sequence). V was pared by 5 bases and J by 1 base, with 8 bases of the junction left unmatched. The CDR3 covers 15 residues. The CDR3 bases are TGTGCCAGTAGTTCAGGGCAGGGAGGGTCCTACGAGCAGTACTTC. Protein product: CASSSGQGGSYEQYF.

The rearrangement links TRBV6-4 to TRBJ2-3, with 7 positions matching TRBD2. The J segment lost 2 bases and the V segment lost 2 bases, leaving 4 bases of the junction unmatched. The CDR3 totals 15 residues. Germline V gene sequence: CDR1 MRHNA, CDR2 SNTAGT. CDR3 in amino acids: CASSDGGGTTDTQYF. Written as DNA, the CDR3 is TGTGCCAGCAGTGACGGCGGGGGAACCACAGATACGCAGTATTTT.

This CDR3 is CASSFRGNEQFF. The CDR3 nucleotides are TGTGCCAGCAGCTTTCGGGGGAATGAGCAGTTCTTC. V usage is TRBV5-6 and J usage is TRBJ2-1; tentative D call: TRBD2 (6 bases). Germline values: CDR1 SGHDT, CDR2 YYEEEE. The germline V and J ends were trimmed by 2 bases and 7 bases, with 7 bases remaining between them. This CDR3 contains 12 residues. The variable domain in full, completed from reference TRBV5-6 and TRBJ2-1, reads DAGVTQSPTHLIKTRGQQVTLRCSPKSGHDTVSWYQQALGQGPQFIFQYYEEEERQRGNFPDRFSGHQFPNYSSELNVNALLLGDSALYLCASSFRGNEQFFGPGTRLTVL.

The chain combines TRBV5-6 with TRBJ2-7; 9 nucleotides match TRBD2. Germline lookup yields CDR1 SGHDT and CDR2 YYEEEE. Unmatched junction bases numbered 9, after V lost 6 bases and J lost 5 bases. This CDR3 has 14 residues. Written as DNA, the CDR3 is TGTGCCAGCACCACCAGCGGGGGGACCAACGAGCAGTACTTC. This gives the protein CASTTSGGTNEQYF.

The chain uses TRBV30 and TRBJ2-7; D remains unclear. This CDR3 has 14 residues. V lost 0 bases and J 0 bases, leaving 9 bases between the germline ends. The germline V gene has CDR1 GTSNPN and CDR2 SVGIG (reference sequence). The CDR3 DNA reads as TGTGCCTGGAGTGTCTCCCTCGGCTCCTACGAGCAGTACTTC. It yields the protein CAWSVSLGSYEQYF. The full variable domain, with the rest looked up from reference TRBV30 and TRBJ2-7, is SQTIHQWPATLVQPVGSPLSLECTVEGTSNPNLYWYRQAAGRGLQLLFYSVGIGQISSEVPQNLSASRPQDRQFILSSKKLLLSDSGFYLCAWSVSLGSYEQYFGPGTRLTVT.

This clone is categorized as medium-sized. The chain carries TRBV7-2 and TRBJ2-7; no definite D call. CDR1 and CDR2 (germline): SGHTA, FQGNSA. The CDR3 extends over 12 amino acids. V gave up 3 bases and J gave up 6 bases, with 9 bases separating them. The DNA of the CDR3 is TGTGCCAGCAGCTTCCTTACTTCCGAGCAGTACTTC. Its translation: CASSFLTSEQYF.

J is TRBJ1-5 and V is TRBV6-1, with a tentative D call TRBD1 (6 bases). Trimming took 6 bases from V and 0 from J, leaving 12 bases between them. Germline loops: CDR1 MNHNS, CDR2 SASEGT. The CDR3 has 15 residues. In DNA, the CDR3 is TGTGCCAGCAGCCGCCAGACAGGTAGCAATCAGCCCCAGCATTTT. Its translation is CASSRQTGSNQPQHF.

CDR3 in DNA: TGTGCCAGCAGCGTGAACCGGGACTCGATGACAGATACGCAGTATTTT. Protein product: CASSVNRDSMTDTQYF. The chain links TRBV9 to TRBJ2-3; D might be TRBD2 (6 bases). This CDR3 region has 16 residues. Germline CDR1 is SGDLS and CDR2 is YYNGEE. Trimming took off 2 bases at V and 3 bases at J, with 16 bases between the two ends.

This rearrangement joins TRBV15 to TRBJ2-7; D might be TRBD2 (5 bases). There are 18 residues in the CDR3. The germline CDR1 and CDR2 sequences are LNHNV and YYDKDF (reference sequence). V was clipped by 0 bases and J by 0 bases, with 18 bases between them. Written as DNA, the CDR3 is TGTGCCACCAGCAGAGATCCAACGGTAAGCGGCCGCTCCTACGAGCAGTACTTC. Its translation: CATSRDPTVSGRSYEQYF.

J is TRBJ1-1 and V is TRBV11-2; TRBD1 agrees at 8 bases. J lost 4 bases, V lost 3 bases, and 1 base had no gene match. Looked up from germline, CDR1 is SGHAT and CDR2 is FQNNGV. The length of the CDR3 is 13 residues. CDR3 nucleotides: TGTGCCAGCAGCTTGGACAGGGCCACTGAAGCTTTCTTT. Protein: CASSLDRATEAFF.